This T cell receptor (beta chain) originates from a study of preoperative IRX-2 immunotherapy in early breast cancer. The V end lost 6 bases, the J end lost 3 bases, and 14 bases lay between the germline ends. CDR1 and CDR2 from the germline V gene are ENHRY and SYGVKD. The CDR3 is 14 residues long. Sample treatment: preoperative locoregional IRX-2 cytokine immunotherapy. Samples came from a phase Ib trial of preoperative locoregional IRX-2 cytokine immunotherapy. Repertoires were generated with immunoSEQ multiplex PCR, while TCRdb's copy carries only in-frame clones and drops some. The data hold almost 35,000 clones, with 90% to 95% observed a single time.

The V and J genes are TRBV10-3 and TRBJ1-1, with D possibly TRBD1 on 6 matching bases. The sample was taken from a patient treated with IRX-2 immunotherapy. The receptor was isolated from a human donor with breast cancer. The CDR3 coding sequence is TGTGCCATCAGCGAAGGACAGATACACACTGAAGCTTTCTTT. This codes for CAISEGQIHTEAFF.